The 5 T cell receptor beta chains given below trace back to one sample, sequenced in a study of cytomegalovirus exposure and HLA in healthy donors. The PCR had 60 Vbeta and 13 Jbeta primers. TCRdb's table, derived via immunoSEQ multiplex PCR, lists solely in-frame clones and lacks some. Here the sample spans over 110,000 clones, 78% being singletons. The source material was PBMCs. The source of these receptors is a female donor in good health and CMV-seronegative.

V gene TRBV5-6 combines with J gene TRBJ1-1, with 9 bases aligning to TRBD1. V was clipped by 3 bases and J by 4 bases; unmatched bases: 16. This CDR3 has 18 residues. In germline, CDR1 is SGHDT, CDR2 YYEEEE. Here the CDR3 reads CASSYPPGQGGGSTEAFF. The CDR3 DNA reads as TGTGCCAGCAGCTACCCCCCGGGACAGGGAGGAGGATCCACTGAAGCTTTCTTT.

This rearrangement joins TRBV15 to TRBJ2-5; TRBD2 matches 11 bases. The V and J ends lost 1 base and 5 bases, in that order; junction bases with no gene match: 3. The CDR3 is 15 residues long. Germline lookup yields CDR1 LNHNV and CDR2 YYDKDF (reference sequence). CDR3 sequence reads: CATSRVTSGKETQYF. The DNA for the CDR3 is TGTGCCACCAGCAGAGTGACTAGCGGGAAGGAGACCCAGTACTTC.

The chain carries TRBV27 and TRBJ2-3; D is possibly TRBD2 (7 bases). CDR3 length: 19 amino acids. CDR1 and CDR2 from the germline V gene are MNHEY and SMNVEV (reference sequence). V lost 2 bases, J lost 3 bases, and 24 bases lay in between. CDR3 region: CASSLIRAGGQGRTDTQYF. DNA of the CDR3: TGTGCCAGCAGTTTAATCAGAGCCGGGGGGCAGGGTAGGACAGATACGCAGTATTTT.

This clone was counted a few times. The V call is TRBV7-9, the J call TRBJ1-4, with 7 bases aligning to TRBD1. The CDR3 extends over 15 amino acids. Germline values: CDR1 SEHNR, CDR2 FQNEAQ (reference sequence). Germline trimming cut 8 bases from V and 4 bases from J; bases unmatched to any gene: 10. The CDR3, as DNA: TGTGCCAGCCTCAACCGGGACAGCCGTAATGAAAAACTGTTTTTT. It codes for CASLNRDSRNEKLFF.

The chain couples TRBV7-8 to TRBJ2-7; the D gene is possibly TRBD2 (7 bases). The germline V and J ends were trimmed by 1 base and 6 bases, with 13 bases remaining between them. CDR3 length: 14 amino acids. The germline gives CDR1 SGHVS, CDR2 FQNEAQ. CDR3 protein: CASSLDNREGEQYF. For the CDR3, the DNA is TGTGCCAGCAGCTTAGATAACAGGGAGGGCGAGCAGTACTTC.